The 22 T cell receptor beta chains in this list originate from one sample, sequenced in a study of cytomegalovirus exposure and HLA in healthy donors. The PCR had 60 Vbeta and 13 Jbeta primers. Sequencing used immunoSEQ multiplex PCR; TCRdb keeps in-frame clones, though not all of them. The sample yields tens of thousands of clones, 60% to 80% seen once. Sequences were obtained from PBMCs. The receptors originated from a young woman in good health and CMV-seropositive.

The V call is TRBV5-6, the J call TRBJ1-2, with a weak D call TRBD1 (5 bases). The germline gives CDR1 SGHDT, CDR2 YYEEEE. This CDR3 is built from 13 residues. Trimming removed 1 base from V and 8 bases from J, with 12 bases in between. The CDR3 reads CASSLWVAGGYTF. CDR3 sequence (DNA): TGTGCCAGCAGCTTGTGGGTCGCAGGGGGCTACACCTTC.

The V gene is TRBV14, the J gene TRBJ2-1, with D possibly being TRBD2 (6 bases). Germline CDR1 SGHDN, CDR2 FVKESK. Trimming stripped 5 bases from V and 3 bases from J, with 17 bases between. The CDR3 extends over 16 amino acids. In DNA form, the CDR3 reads TGTGCCAGCAGCACCACGGCGGGGAATCTCTACAATGAGCAGTTCTTC. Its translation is CASSTTAGNLYNEQFF.

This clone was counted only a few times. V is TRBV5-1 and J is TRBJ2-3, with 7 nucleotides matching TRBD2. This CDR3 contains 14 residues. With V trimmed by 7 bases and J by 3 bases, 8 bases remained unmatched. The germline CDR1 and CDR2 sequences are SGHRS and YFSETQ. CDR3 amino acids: CASFRGEGTDTQYF. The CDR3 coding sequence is TGCGCCAGCTTTCGCGGGGAGGGGACAGATACGCAGTATTTT. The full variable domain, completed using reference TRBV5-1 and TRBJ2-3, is KAGVTQTPRYLIKTRGQQVTLSCSPISGHRSVSWYQQTPGQGLQFLFEYFSETQRNKGNFPGRFSGRQFSNSRSEMNVSTLELGDSALYLCASFRGEGTDTQYFGPGTRLTVL.

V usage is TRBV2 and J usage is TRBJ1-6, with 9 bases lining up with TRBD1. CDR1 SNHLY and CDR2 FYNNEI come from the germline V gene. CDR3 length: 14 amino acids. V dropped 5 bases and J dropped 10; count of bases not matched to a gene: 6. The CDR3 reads CASSFGTGRSPLHF. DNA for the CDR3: TGTGCCAGCAGTTTCGGGACAGGGCGCTCACCCCTCCACTTT. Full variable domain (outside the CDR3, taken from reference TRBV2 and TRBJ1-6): EPEVTQTPSHQVTQMGQEVILRCVPISNHLYFYWYRQILGQKVEFLVSFYNNEISEKSEIFDDQFSVERPDGSNFTLKIRSTKLEDSAMYFCASSFGTGRSPLHFGNGTRLTVT.

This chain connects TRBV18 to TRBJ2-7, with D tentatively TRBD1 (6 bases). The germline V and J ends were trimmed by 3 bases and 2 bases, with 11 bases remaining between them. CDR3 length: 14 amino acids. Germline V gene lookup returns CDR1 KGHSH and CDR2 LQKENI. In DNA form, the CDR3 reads TGTGCCAGCTCACCGGTAACAGGGACCTACGAGCAGTACTTC. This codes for CASSPVTGTYEQYF.

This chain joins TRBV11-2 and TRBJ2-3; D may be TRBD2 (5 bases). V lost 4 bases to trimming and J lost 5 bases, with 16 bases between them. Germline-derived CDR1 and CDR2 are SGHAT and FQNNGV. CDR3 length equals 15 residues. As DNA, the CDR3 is TGTGCCAGCAGCTCCACACGTGCTCGGGGAGATACGCAGTATTTT. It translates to CASSSTRARGDTQYF. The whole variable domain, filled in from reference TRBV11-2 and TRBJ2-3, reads EAGVAQSPRYKIIEKRQSVAFWCNPISGHATLYWYQQILGQGPKLLIQFQNNGVVDDSQLPKDRFSAERLKGVDSTLKIQPAKLEDSAVYLCASSSTRARGDTQYFGPGTRLTVL.

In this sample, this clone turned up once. The CDR3 DNA sequence: TGTGCCAGCATGGACAGGTCCCTATATGGCTACACCTTC. Its protein is CASMDRSLYGYTF. The V gene is TRBV5-4, the J gene TRBJ1-2, with TRBD1 identical over 7 bases. Germline CDR1 and CDR2: SGHNT and YYREEE (reference sequence). Trimming removed 6 bases from V and 5 bases from J; junction bases left unmatched: 7. The CDR3 loop spans 13 amino acids. The full variable domain, rest sourced from reference TRBV5-4 and TRBJ1-2, is ETGVTQSPTHLIKTRGQQVTLRCSSQSGHNTVSWYQQALGQGPQFIFQYYREEENGRGNFPPRFSGLQFPNYSSELNVNALELDDSALYLCASMDRSLYGYTFGSGTRLTVV.

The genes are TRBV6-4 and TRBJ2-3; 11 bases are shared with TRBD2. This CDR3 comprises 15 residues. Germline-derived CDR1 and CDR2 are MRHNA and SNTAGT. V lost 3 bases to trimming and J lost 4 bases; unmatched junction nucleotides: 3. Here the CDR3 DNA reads TGTGCCAGCAGTGAGGGGACTAGCGGATCAGATACGCAGTATTTT. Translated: CASSEGTSGSDTQYF.

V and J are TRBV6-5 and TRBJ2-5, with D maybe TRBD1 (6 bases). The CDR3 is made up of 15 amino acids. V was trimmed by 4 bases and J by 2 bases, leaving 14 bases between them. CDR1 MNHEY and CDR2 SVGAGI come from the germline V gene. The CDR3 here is CASSFSGQPQETQYF. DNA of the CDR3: TGTGCCAGCAGTTTCTCCGGACAGCCACAAGAGACCCAGTACTTC.

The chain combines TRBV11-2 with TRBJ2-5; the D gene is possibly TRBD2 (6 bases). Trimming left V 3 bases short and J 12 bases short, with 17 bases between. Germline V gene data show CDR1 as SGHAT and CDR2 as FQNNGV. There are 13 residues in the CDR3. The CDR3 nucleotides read TGTGCCAGCAGCTTGGGACTCCCCAGCCTCAAGTACTTC. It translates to CASSLGLPSLKYF.

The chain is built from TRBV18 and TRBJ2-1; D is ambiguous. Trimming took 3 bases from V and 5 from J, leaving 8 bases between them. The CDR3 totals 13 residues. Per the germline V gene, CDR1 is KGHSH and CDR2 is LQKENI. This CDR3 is CASSPAVHNEQFF. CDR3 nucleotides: TGTGCCAGCTCACCTGCGGTCCACAATGAGCAGTTCTTC. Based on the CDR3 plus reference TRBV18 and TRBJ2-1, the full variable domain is NAGVMQNPRHLVRRRGQEARLRCSPMKGHSHVYWYRQLPEEGLKFMVYLQKENIIDESGMPKERFSAEFPKEGPSILRIQQVVRGDSAAYFCASSPAVHNEQFFGPGTRLTVL.

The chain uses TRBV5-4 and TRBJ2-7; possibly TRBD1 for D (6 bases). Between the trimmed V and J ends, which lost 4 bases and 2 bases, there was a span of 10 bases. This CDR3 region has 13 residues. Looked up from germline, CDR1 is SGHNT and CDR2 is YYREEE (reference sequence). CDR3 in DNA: TGTGCCAGCAGCCCGGACAGCCCCTACGAGCAGTACTTC. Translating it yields CASSPDSPYEQYF.

CDR3 coding DNA: TGTGCCAGTAGTATAGACGGGGGGGCCGATGAGCAGTTCTTC. It encodes CASSIDGGADEQFF. This chain links TRBV19 with TRBJ2-1; 8 bases match TRBD2. CDR1 is LNHDA and CDR2 is SQIVND in the germline V gene (reference sequence). With 0 bases clipped from V and 8 bases from J, the junction kept 3 bases outside the gene matches. This CDR3 comprises 14 residues.

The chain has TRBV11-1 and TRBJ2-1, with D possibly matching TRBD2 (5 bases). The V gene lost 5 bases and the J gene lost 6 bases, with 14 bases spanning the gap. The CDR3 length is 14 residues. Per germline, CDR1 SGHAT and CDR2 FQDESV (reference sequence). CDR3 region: CASSARTSFNEQFF. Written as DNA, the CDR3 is TGTGCCAGCAGCGCCCGGACTTCTTTCAATGAGCAGTTCTTC.

The CDR3 coding sequence is TGTGCCATCAGCCCCGGGGGGGGTACCGGGGAGCTGTTTTTT. Protein product: CAISPGGGTGELFF. V is TRBV10-3 and J is TRBJ2-2; 8 bases map to TRBD2. CDR3 length: 14 residues. The germline CDR1 and CDR2 sequences are ENHRY and SYGVKD. V was pared by 6 bases and J by 5 bases, with 5 bases of the junction left unmatched.

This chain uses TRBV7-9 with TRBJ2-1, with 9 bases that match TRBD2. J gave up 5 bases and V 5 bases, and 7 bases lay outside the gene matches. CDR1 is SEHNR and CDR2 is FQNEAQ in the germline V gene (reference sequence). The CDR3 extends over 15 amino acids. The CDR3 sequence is CASSRGGGLNNEQFF. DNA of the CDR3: TGTGCCAGCAGCCGCGGGGGGGGCCTTAACAATGAGCAGTTCTTC.

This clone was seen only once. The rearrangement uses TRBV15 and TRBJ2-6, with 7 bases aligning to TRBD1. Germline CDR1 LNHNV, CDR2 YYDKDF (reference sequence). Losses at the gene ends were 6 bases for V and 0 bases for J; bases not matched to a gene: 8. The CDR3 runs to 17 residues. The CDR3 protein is CATRREGQNSGANVLTF. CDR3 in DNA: TGTGCCACCAGACGAGAGGGACAGAACTCTGGGGCCAACGTCCTGACTTTC.

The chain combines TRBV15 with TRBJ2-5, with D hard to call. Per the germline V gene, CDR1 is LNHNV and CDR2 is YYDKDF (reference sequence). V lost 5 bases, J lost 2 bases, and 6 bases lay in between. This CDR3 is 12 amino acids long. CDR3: CATSLRQETQYF. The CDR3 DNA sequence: TGTGCCACCAGCCTCCGTCAAGAGACCCAGTACTTC.

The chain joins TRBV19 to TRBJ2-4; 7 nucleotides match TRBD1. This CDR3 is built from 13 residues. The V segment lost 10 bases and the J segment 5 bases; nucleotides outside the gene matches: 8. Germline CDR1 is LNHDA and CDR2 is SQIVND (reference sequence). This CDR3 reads CATLGTDENIQYF. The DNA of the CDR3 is TGTGCCACCCTCGGGACAGATGAAAACATTCAGTACTTC.

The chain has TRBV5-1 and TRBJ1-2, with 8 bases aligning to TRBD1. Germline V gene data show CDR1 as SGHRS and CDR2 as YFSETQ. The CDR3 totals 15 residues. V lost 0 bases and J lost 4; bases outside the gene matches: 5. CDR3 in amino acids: CASSLVGQGSYGYTF. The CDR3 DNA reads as TGCGCCAGCAGCTTGGTAGGACAGGGTTCCTATGGCTACACCTTC.

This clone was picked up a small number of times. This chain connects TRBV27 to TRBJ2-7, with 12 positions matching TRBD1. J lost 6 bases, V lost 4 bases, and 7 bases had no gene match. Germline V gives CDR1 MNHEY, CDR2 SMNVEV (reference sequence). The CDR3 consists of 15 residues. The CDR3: CASSSGTGGFSEQYF. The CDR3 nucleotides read TGTGCCAGCAGTTCTGGGACAGGGGGCTTTAGCGAGCAGTACTTC.

DNA of the CDR3: TGTGCCAGTAGGATGGGGGCCCCCACTGAAGCTTTCTTT. Translation gives CASRMGAPTEAFF. The chain links TRBV19 to TRBJ1-1; tentative D call: TRBD1 (6 bases). This CDR3 region has 13 residues. Germline V lookup: CDR1 LNHDA, CDR2 SQIVND (reference sequence). V was pared by 6 bases and J by 4 bases, with 12 bases between.